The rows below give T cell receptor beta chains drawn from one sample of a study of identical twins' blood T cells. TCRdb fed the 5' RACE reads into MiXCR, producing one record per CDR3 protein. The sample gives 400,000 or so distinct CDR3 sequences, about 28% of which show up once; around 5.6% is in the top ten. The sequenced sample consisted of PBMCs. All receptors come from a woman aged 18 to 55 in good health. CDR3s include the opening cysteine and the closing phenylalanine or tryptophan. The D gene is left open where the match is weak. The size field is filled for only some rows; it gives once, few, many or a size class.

CDR3: CASRSSQGNYGYTF
DNA: TGTGCCAGCAGGAGCTCCCAGGGGAACTATGGCTACACCTTC
J: TRBJ1-2
V: TRBV6-6
size: -
D: -

CDR3: CATSDPYNEQFF
DNA: TGTGCCACCAGTGATCCGTACAATGAGCAGTTCTTC
J: TRBJ2-1
V: TRBV24-1
size: many
D: -

CDR3: CASSQEMTGAGNTIYF
DNA: TGTGCCAGCAGCCAAGAGATGACGGGAGCTGGAAACACCATATATTTT
J: TRBJ1-3
V: TRBV3-1
size: few
D: -

CDR3: CASGLWGPQHF
DNA: TGTGCTAGTGGTTTATGGGGGCCCCAGCATTTT
J: TRBJ1-5
V: TRBV12-5
size: many
D: -

CDR3: CSARGQTYVGNQPQHF
DNA: TGCAGTGCTAGGGGGCAGACGTACGTGGGCAATCAGCCCCAGCATTTT
J: TRBJ1-5
V: TRBV20-1
size: -
D: -

CDR3: CASTTGTGGKPQHF
DNA: TGTGCCAGCACTACAGGGACAGGGGGGAAGCCCCAGCATTTT
J: TRBJ1-5
V: TRBV6-5
size: few
D: TRBD1

CDR3: CSTSDRGGENTEAFF
DNA: TGCAGCACCTCGGACAGGGGGGGAGAGAACACTGAAGCTTTCTTT
J: TRBJ1-1
V: TRBV29-1
size: few
D: TRBD1

CDR3: CASSNRDSFYGYTF
DNA: TGTGCCAGCAGCAACCGGGACAGCTTCTATGGCTACACCTTC
J: TRBJ1-2
V: TRBV9
size: -
D: TRBD1

CDR3: CASSILQGGQPQHF
DNA: TGTGCCAGCAGTATCCTACAGGGAGGTCAGCCCCAGCATTTT
J: TRBJ1-5
V: TRBV6-1
size: few
D: -

CDR3: CASSPGDRGLNTEAFF
DNA: TGTGCCAGCAGCCCGGGGGACAGGGGATTGAACACTGAAGCTTTCTTT
J: TRBJ1-1
V: TRBV5-4
size: -
D: TRBD1

CDR3: CASGEALNYGYTF
DNA: TGTGCCAGTGGTGAGGCGCTCAACTATGGCTACACCTTC
J: TRBJ1-2
V: TRBV6-5
size: few
D: -

CDR3: CASSASGTGGYNEQFF
DNA: TGCGCCAGCAGCGCTTCCGGGACAGGGGGCTACAATGAGCAGTTCTTC
J: TRBJ2-1
V: TRBV5-1
size: few
D: TRBD1

CDR3: CASSFVLGADTQYF
DNA: TGCGCCAGCAGCTTTGTTCTGGGCGCAGATACGCAGTATTTT
J: TRBJ2-3
V: TRBV5-1
size: few
D: -

CDR3: CASSEAPASDTQYF
DNA: TGTGCCAGCAGTGAAGCTCCTGCCTCAGATACGCAGTATTTT
J: TRBJ2-3
V: TRBV2
size: -
D: -

CDR3: CASSFPGQGADGQFF
DNA: TGTGCCAGCAGTTTTCCGGGACAGGGGGCAGATGGGCAGTTCTTC
J: TRBJ2-1
V: TRBV2
size: few
D: TRBD1

CDR3: CSVAYRSEQFF
DNA: TGCAGCGTTGCATACCGCTCTGAGCAGTTCTTC
J: TRBJ2-1
V: TRBV29-1
size: few
D: -

CDR3: CASSLFQGTQYF
DNA: TGTGCCAGCAGCTTGTTTCAGGGGACCCAGTACTTC
J: TRBJ2-5
V: TRBV5-4
size: -
D: -

CDR3: CASSFPEVDYNEQFF
DNA: TGTGCCAGCAGCTTTCCGGAGGTGGACTACAATGAGCAGTTCTTC
J: TRBJ2-1
V: TRBV11-2
size: -
D: -

CDR3: CSARDGKTEAFF
DNA: TGCAGTGCTAGAGATGGGAAAACTGAAGCTTTCTTT
J: TRBJ1-1
V: TRBV20-1
size: -
D: -

CDR3: CTWSVMRGNTEAFF
DNA: TGTACCTGGAGTGTAATGCGGGGAAACACTGAAGCTTTCTTT
J: TRBJ1-1
V: TRBV30
size: -
D: -

CDR3: CSARDRDSSLRNYGYTF
DNA: TGCAGTGCTAGGGACCGGGACAGTAGTCTTCGTAACTATGGCTACACCTTC
J: TRBJ1-2
V: TRBV20-1
size: -
D: TRBD1

CDR3: CSVEDPASGGADTQYF
DNA: TGCAGCGTTGAAGATCCGGCTAGCGGGGGGGCCGATACGCAGTATTTT
J: TRBJ2-3
V: TRBV29-1
size: -
D: TRBD2

CDR3: CASSPRLNSYNEQFF
DNA: TGTGCCAGCAGCCCTCGACTAAACTCCTACAATGAGCAGTTCTTC
J: TRBJ2-1
V: TRBV14
size: -
D: -

CDR3: CSAIGTGGGEKLFF
DNA: TGCAGTGCTATCGGGACGGGAGGCGGCGAAAAACTGTTTTTT
J: TRBJ1-4
V: TRBV20-1
size: few
D: -

CDR3: CASSGNYNEQFF
DNA: TGTGCCAGCAGCGGTAACTACAATGAGCAGTTCTTC
J: TRBJ2-1
V: TRBV11-2
size: few
D: -

CDR3: CASSPNPGDQPQHF
DNA: TGTGCCAGCAGCCCTAACCCTGGAGATCAGCCCCAGCATTTT
J: TRBJ1-5
V: TRBV7-9
size: once
D: -

CDR3: CASSVSDMDLTGELFF
DNA: TGTGCCAGCAGCGTATCGGATATGGATCTCACCGGGGAGCTGTTTTTT
J: TRBJ2-2
V: TRBV9
size: few
D: -

CDR3: CASSGRIYGYTF
DNA: TGTGCCAGCAGTGGGCGGATCTATGGCTACACCTTC
J: TRBJ1-2
V: TRBV6-2/TRBV6-3
size: many
D: -

CDR3: CASSVVRTGTDTQYF
DNA: TGTGCCAGCAGCGTAGTTAGGACGGGCACAGATACGCAGTATTTT
J: TRBJ2-3
V: TRBV9
size: many
D: -

CDR3: CASSQEGTPVGYTF
DNA: TGCGCCAGCAGCCAAGAGGGGACCCCCGTCGGCTACACCTTC
J: TRBJ1-2
V: TRBV4-1
size: -
D: -

CDR3: CASSPRSRREKEDTQYF
DNA: TGTGCCAGCAGCCCAAGGTCGCGACGGGAGAAGGAAGATACGCAGTATTTT
J: TRBJ2-3
V: TRBV7-9
size: -
D: -

CDR3: CATSRAPLNTEAFF
DNA: TGTGCCACCAGCAGAGCCCCGCTGAACACTGAAGCTTTCTTT
J: TRBJ1-1
V: TRBV15
size: many
D: -

CDR3: CSVAGLAGLNNEQFF
DNA: TGCAGCGTTGCGGGACTAGCGGGGCTGAACAATGAGCAGTTCTTC
J: TRBJ2-1
V: TRBV29-1
size: -
D: TRBD2

CDR3: CAIRGRQADTQYF
DNA: TGTGCCATCAGGGGCCGGCAGGCTGATACGCAGTATTTT
J: TRBJ2-3
V: TRBV10-3
size: few
D: -

CDR3: CASRPLGKVYSNQPQHF
DNA: TGTGCCAGCAGACCACTCGGTAAAGTCTATAGCAATCAGCCCCAGCATTTT
J: TRBJ1-5
V: TRBV27
size: few
D: -

CDR3: CSVPQDRLDYGYTF
DNA: TGCAGCGTTCCTCAGGACAGACTTGACTATGGCTACACCTTC
J: TRBJ1-2
V: TRBV29-1
size: many
D: -

CDR3: CASSLDGSGNTIYF
DNA: TGCGCCAGCAGCTTGGACGGCTCTGGAAACACCATATATTTT
J: TRBJ1-3
V: TRBV5-1
size: many
D: -

CDR3: CATSSVHGYGYTF
DNA: TGTGCCACCAGCAGTGTTCACGGATATGGCTACACCTTC
J: TRBJ1-2
V: TRBV15
size: once
D: -

CDR3: CSAKSGQTYEQYF
DNA: TGCAGTGCGAAGAGCGGACAGACCTACGAGCAGTACTTC
J: TRBJ2-7
V: TRBV20-1
size: -
D: -

CDR3: CSAYLGGESTDTQYF
DNA: TGCAGTGCTTACCTCGGGGGGGAAAGCACAGATACGCAGTATTTT
J: TRBJ2-3
V: TRBV20-1
size: many
D: TRBD2

CDR3: CSARDGGRGDTEAFF
DNA: TGCAGTGCTAGAGATGGCGGGAGGGGAGACACTGAAGCTTTCTTT
J: TRBJ1-1
V: TRBV20-1
size: once
D: -

CDR3: CGATEGYTF
DNA: TGCGGCGCTACAGAGGGCTACACCTTC
J: TRBJ1-2
V: TRBV29-1
size: few
D: -

CDR3: CASSLYPNTGELFF
DNA: TGTGCCAGCAGCTTGTATCCGAACACCGGGGAGCTGTTTTTT
J: TRBJ2-2
V: TRBV7-8
size: many
D: -

CDR3: CASSTTRTTSTDTQYF
DNA: TGTGCCAGCAGTACAACCCGGACAACTAGCACAGATACGCAGTATTTT
J: TRBJ2-3
V: TRBV2
size: -
D: -

CDR3: CASSPIQGEKLFF
DNA: TGTGCCAGCAGCCCGATCCAGGGTGAAAAACTGTTTTTT
J: TRBJ1-4
V: TRBV7-9
size: -
D: -

CDR3: CASIKRQGANQPQHF
DNA: TGTGCCAGCATTAAAAGACAGGGGGCTAATCAGCCCCAGCATTTT
J: TRBJ1-5
V: TRBV28
size: -
D: TRBD1

CDR3: CASSHPGQGSTYEQYF
DNA: TGTGCCAGCAGCCATCCAGGACAGGGGTCTACCTACGAGCAGTACTTC
J: TRBJ2-7
V: TRBV14
size: -
D: TRBD1

CDR3: CASSSRVPGHTEAFF
DNA: TGTGCCAGCAGTTCCCGGGTTCCTGGGCACACTGAAGCTTTCTTT
J: TRBJ1-1
V: TRBV27
size: few
D: -

CDR3: CASSPRWGGWMNTEAFF
DNA: TGTGCCAGCAGCCCGAGATGGGGGGGCTGGATGAACACTGAAGCTTTCTTT
J: TRBJ1-1
V: TRBV11-2
size: -
D: -

CDR3: CASSSRTSGSNTQYF
DNA: TGTGCCAGCAGCTCTAGGACTAGCGGGAGTAATACGCAGTATTTT
J: TRBJ2-3
V: TRBV7-6
size: many
D: TRBD2

CDR3: CASTLEREGQPQHF
DNA: TGTGCCAGCACCCTAGAGAGGGAAGGTCAGCCCCAGCATTTT
J: TRBJ1-5
V: TRBV28
size: few
D: -

CDR3: CASSLGFRGEAFF
DNA: TGTGCCAGCAGCTTAGGGTTTAGGGGTGAAGCTTTCTTT
J: TRBJ1-1
V: TRBV7-9
size: few
D: -